This is a list of T cell receptor beta chains from one sample in a study of cytomegalovirus exposure and HLA in healthy donors. Method: immunoSEQ multiplex PCR; TCRdb's copy keeps in-frame clones and lacks some. The sample holds approximately 120,000 clones, about 74% seen once. Material: PBMCs. The receptor source for this set is a woman aged 50 to 60 in good health and CMV-seropositive. Both conserved end residues are part of each CDR3. D genes are given only for firm matches. Expanded clones get a size class; other rows say once, few or many, or leave the size out.

clone_size: few; v_call: TRBV10-3; j_call: TRBJ2-3; d_call: NA; cdr3_length: 13; cdr3_aa: CAISGLASDTQYF; cdr3_nt: TGTGCCATCAGTGGGCTAGCGTCGGATACGCAGTATTTT
clone_size: NA; v_call: TRBV5-1; j_call: TRBJ2-7; d_call: TRBD1; cdr3_length: 14; cdr3_aa: CASSPETGVHEQYF; cdr3_nt: TGCGCCAGCAGTCCCGAAACAGGGGTCCACGAGCAGTACTTC
clone_size: NA; v_call: TRBV19; j_call: TRBJ1-6; d_call: NA; cdr3_length: 16; cdr3_aa: CASSRAGGPRHSPLHF; cdr3_nt: TGTGCCAGTAGTCGCGCGGGGGGTCCAAGACATTCACCCCTCCACTTT
clone_size: NA; v_call: TRBV5-1; j_call: TRBJ2-7; d_call: NA; cdr3_length: 15; cdr3_aa: CASSLAPLYTRRQYF; cdr3_nt: TGCGCCAGCAGCTTGGCCCCCTTGTATACTAGGAGGCAGTACTTC
clone_size: NA; v_call: TRBV2; j_call: TRBJ1-2; d_call: NA; cdr3_length: 13; cdr3_aa: CASSVGPAYGYTF; cdr3_nt: TGTGCCAGCAGTGTAGGCCCAGCGTATGGCTACACCTTC
clone_size: once; v_call: TRBV27; j_call: TRBJ1-5; d_call: NA; cdr3_length: 13; cdr3_aa: CASSPREGQPQHF; cdr3_nt: TGTGCCAGCAGCCCACGGGAGGGTCAGCCCCAGCATTTT
clone_size: NA; v_call: TRBV19; j_call: TRBJ2-2; d_call: NA; cdr3_length: 16; cdr3_aa: CASSTAGGAHTGELFF; cdr3_nt: TGTGCCAGTAGTACCGCCGGAGGGGCTCACACCGGGGAGCTGTTTTTT
clone_size: few; v_call: TRBV6-6; j_call: TRBJ2-1; d_call: TRBD2; cdr3_length: 14; cdr3_aa: CASSSSGGANEQFF; cdr3_nt: TGTGCCAGCAGTAGTAGCGGGGGGGCCAATGAGCAGTTCTTC
clone_size: NA; v_call: TRBV19; j_call: TRBJ1-2; d_call: TRBD1; cdr3_length: 15; cdr3_aa: CASSMFSGGDYGYTF; cdr3_nt: TGTGCCAGTAGTATGTTCTCAGGGGGTGACTATGGCTACACCTTC
clone_size: NA; v_call: TRBV7-9; j_call: TRBJ1-3; d_call: TRBD1; cdr3_length: 15; cdr3_aa: CASSHRGWGGNTIYF; cdr3_nt: TGTGCCAGCAGCCACAGGGGATGGGGTGGAAACACCATATATTTT
clone_size: NA; v_call: TRBV29-1; j_call: TRBJ1-2; d_call: TRBD1; cdr3_length: 13; cdr3_aa: CSVWDGGGGGYTF; cdr3_nt: TGCAGCGTTTGGGACGGAGGGGGCGGCGGCTACACCTTC
clone_size: NA; v_call: TRBV7-2; j_call: TRBJ1-4; d_call: TRBD1; cdr3_length: 15; cdr3_aa: CASSLGGTGGEKLFF; cdr3_nt: TGTGCCAGCAGCTTAGGGGGGACAGGGGGGGAAAAACTGTTTTTT
clone_size: NA; v_call: TRBV2; j_call: TRBJ2-7; d_call: NA; cdr3_length: 12; cdr3_aa: CASSGDRVKQYF; cdr3_nt: TGTGCCAGCAGTGGTGACAGAGTGAAGCAGTACTTC
clone_size: few; v_call: TRBV6-1; j_call: TRBJ1-2; d_call: NA; cdr3_length: 12; cdr3_aa: CASRRSNYGYTF; cdr3_nt: TGTGCCAGCAGGAGATCTAACTATGGCTACACCTTC
clone_size: NA; v_call: TRBV6-4; j_call: TRBJ2-3; d_call: TRBD2; cdr3_length: 14; cdr3_aa: CASSGTSDTDTQYF; cdr3_nt: TGTGCCAGCAGTGGAACTAGCGACACAGATACGCAGTATTTT
clone_size: once; v_call: TRBV6-5; j_call: TRBJ2-5; d_call: TRBD2; cdr3_length: 15; cdr3_aa: CASTRRGLDGRAQYF; cdr3_nt: TGTGCCAGCACCAGACGGGGCTTGGATGGGAGGGCCCAGTACTTC